The rows below give T cell receptor beta chains drawn from one sample of a study of cytomegalovirus exposure and HLA in healthy donors. TCRdb keeps only in-frame clones here, not all; method: immunoSEQ multiplex PCR. The table has roughly 150,000 clones, roughly nine tenths seen once. Material for sequencing was PBMCs. The receptors were sampled from a woman aged 30 to 39 in good health and CMV-seronegative. CDR3s include the opening cysteine and the closing phenylalanine or tryptophan. D genes are given only for firm matches. Where a row states a size, it is once, few, many or the class of an expanded clone; other rows omit it.

abundance	v_gene	d_gene	j_gene	CDR3nt	CDR3aa
NA	TRBV9	NA	TRBJ2-3	TGTGCCAGCAGCGCAGACGCAGGGGTTGGGCCGGGCGTGTTCACAGATACGCAGTATTTT	CASSADAGVGPGVFTDTQYF
NA	TRBV7-2	TRBD2	TRBJ2-1	TGTGCCAGCAGCCCTGGGACTAGCGATTATAATGAGCAGTTCTTC	CASSPGTSDYNEQFF
NA	TRBV9	NA	TRBJ1-1	TGTGCCAGCAGCGCCTCGGTAGGGGAGAATGGGAGGACTGAAGCTTTCTTT	CASSASVGENGRTEAFF
once	TRBV6-4	TRBD1	TRBJ1-1	TGTGCCAGCAGTGACTCGCCAGGGGGCCAGAACACTGAAGCTTTCTTT	CASSDSPGGQNTEAFF
once	TRBV9	TRBD1	TRBJ1-3	TGTGCCAGCAGCGCAAACCGGGACAGGAGTACCGAATCTGGAAACACCATATATTTT	CASSANRDRSTESGNTIYF
NA	TRBV2	NA	TRBJ2-5	TGTGCCAGCAGTGAGCGGCTAGCTGCATTCCAAGAGACCCAGTACTTC	CASSERLAAFQETQYF
NA	TRBV7-2	NA	TRBJ2-7	TGTGCCAGCAGCTTAAGCCCCTACGAGCAGTACTTC	CASSLSPYEQYF
NA	TRBV4-3	TRBD1	TRBJ2-3	TGCGCCAGCAGCCAAGTCGCGACAGGGCCCCTAGATACGCAGTATTTT	CASSQVATGPLDTQYF
NA	TRBV30	NA	TRBJ2-1	TGTGCCTGGAGTGCAACCTACAATGAGCAGTTCTTC	CAWSATYNEQFF
NA	TRBV27	TRBD2	TRBJ2-7	TGTGCCAGCAGTTTAGCCGGGACTAGCGGGAGCTACGAGCAGTACTTC	CASSLAGTSGSYEQYF
NA	TRBV6-1	NA	TRBJ2-7	TGTGCCAGCAGTGTTAGACAAGCGGGCTACGAGCAGTACTTC	CASSVRQAGYEQYF
once	TRBV2	TRBD1	TRBJ2-5	TGTGCCAGCAGTCTCCGGGACAGGGGGCATCAAGAGACCCAGTACTTC	CASSLRDRGHQETQYF
NA	TRBV5-6	NA	TRBJ1-6	TGTGCCAGCAGCTTGGGCCCCCGGGGAACCAATTCACCCCTCCACTTT	CASSLGPRGTNSPLHF
NA	TRBV7-3	TRBD2	TRBJ2-7	TGTGCCAGCAGCCCCCCGGACTCCTCAGGGACTAGTGAGCAGTACTTC	CASSPPDSSGTSEQYF
NA	TRBV4-3	TRBD1	TRBJ1-5	TGCGCCAGCAGCCAAAACAGGGGGCGGGATCAGCCCCAGCATTTT	CASSQNRGRDQPQHF
NA	TRBV4-1	NA	TRBJ1-5	TGCGCCAGCAGCCGTACAGCCTATAGCAATCAGCCCCAGCATTTT	CASSRTAYSNQPQHF
NA	TRBV28	NA	TRBJ2-6	TGTGCCAGCAGTTTCTCCCCAGTCTCTGGGGCCAACGTCCTGACTTTC	CASSFSPVSGANVLTF
NA	TRBV27	NA	TRBJ1-1	TGTGCCAGCAGCCTCAGGGTGGTGCACACTGAAGCTTTCTTT	CASSLRVVHTEAFF
NA	TRBV9	TRBD2	TRBJ2-7	TGTGCCAGCAGCCCCCCTAGCGGGAGGGCCTACGAGCAGTACTTC	CASSPPSGRAYEQYF
NA	TRBV4-1	NA	TRBJ1-2	TGCGCCAGCAGCCAGCGAGGGGTTAACAACTATGGCTACACCTTC	CASSQRGVNNYGYTF
NA	TRBV29-1	NA	TRBJ2-7	TGCAGCGTTGTGCCCGGGGGTCAAGGAACCTACGAGCAGTACTTC	CSVVPGGQGTYEQYF
few	TRBV5-6	NA	TRBJ1-2	TGTGCCAGCAGCTTAAGCTCGGTTACGGGCGGCTACACCTTC	CASSLSSVTGGYTF
NA	TRBV9	NA	TRBJ1-3	TGTGCCAGCAGCGCTCAATACTCTGGAAACACCATATATTTT	CASSAQYSGNTIYF
NA	TRBV7-9	NA	TRBJ2-3	TGTGCCAGCAGCTTAGCGGGGGGAGGAGATACGCAGTATTTT	CASSLAGGGDTQYF
NA	TRBV5-6	NA	TRBJ2-7	TGTGCCAGCAGCGTCTGGGACATCTCCTACGAGCAGTACTTC	CASSVWDISYEQYF
NA	TRBV19	TRBD1	TRBJ1-1	TGTGCCAGTAGTGGAGGGGGCACCCGATTCACTGAAGCTTTCTTT	CASSGGGTRFTEAFF
few	TRBV10-1	TRBD1	TRBJ1-1	TGCGCCAGCAGTGAGTCAACAGGGGGCGACCGTGTAGCTTTCTTT	CASSESTGGDRVAFF
once	TRBV4-3	TRBD2	TRBJ2-2	TGCGCCAGCAGCCAAGATGTTCAAGCGGGGAGCACCGGGGAGCTGTTTTTT	CASSQDVQAGSTGELFF
NA	TRBV9	NA	TRBJ2-3	TGTGCCAGCAGCGTAGATGGACTAATAACAGATACGCAGTATTTT	CASSVDGLITDTQYF
once	TRBV27	TRBD1	TRBJ2-3	TGTGCCAGCACCTCCCGGGGGACAGGACGCACAGATACGCAGTATTTT	CASTSRGTGRTDTQYF
NA	TRBV4-1	NA	TRBJ2-1	TGCGCCAGCAGCCTGACCAATGAGCAGTTCTTC	CASSLTNEQFF
NA	TRBV6-5	NA	TRBJ2-7	TGTGCCAGCAGTTACTCGAGACTAGGCAGGGCCGAGCAGTACTTC	CASSYSRLGRAEQYF
NA	TRBV13	NA	TRBJ2-7	TGTGCCAGCAGCGCCGGGACCCCCACCGAGCAGTACTTC	CASSAGTPTEQYF
NA	TRBV11-2	NA	TRBJ1-1	TGTGCCAGCAGCGAAATGAGGGGTATGAACACTGAAGCTTTCTTT	CASSEMRGMNTEAFF
NA	TRBV19	NA	TRBJ1-3	TGTGCCAGTACCGGGCGGACGTCTGGAAACACCATATATTTT	CASTGRTSGNTIYF
NA	TRBV29-1	TRBD1	TRBJ1-2	TGCAGCGTCAATACTCAGGGGGCCTATGGCTACACCTTC	CSVNTQGAYGYTF
NA	TRBV6-1	NA	TRBJ2-1	TGTGCCAGCAGTGAAGAGGGACGCCTCCCTTACAATGAGCAGTTCTTC	CASSEEGRLPYNEQFF
NA	TRBV28	NA	TRBJ2-7	TGTGCCAGCAGTTTTGCAGGGGAATTCTACGAGCAGTACTTC	CASSFAGEFYEQYF
once	TRBV7-6	TRBD1	TRBJ2-1	TGTGCCAGCACCTCCGGCTCGGCAGACAGGGCAGAGCAGTTCTTC	CASTSGSADRAEQFF
NA	TRBV5-1	NA	TRBJ1-1	TGCGCCAGCAGCTTGGCCCCGGTGAACACTGAAGCTTTCTTT	CASSLAPVNTEAFF
NA	TRBV2	NA	TRBJ1-1	TGTGCCAGCATGGGACACAAGCCCGATAACACTGAAGCTTTCTTT	CASMGHKPDNTEAFF
NA	TRBV6-1	NA	TRBJ1-5	TGTGCCAGCAGTGATTCTGGAAATCAGCCCCAGCATTTT	CASSDSGNQPQHF
NA	TRBV2	NA	TRBJ2-5	TGTGCCAGCAGTGAAGACTTCCTGGGGACCCAGTACTTC	CASSEDFLGTQYF
NA	TRBV2	NA	TRBJ1-2	TGTGCCAGCAGTGAATCGACAGACTTCTATGGCTACACCTTC	CASSESTDFYGYTF
NA	TRBV28	TRBD2	TRBJ2-2	TGTGCCAGTAATCTAGCGGGAGGAAGCGGGGAGCTGTTTTTT	CASNLAGGSGELFF
NA	TRBV10-1	TRBD1	TRBJ2-7	TGCGCCAGCAATTATCCGGGACAGGTAACCTACGAGCAGTACTTC	CASNYPGQVTYEQYF
many	TRBV20-1	TRBD1	TRBJ1-2	TGCAGTGCAACAGGGGCGGGTGGCTACACCTTC	CSATGAGGYTF
NA	TRBV11-2	TRBD1	TRBJ1-4	TGTGCCAGCAGCCCATTAGGAATACAGGGGGCCGGAAAACTGTTTTTT	CASSPLGIQGAGKLFF
few	TRBV7-2	TRBD1	TRBJ2-7	TGTGCCAGCAGCTCCACCGGGACAGCTTCGGGGGAGCAGTACTTC	CASSSTGTASGEQYF
NA	TRBV7-3	TRBD1	TRBJ1-1	TGTGCCAGCAGCTTGGCCGGGACAGCGAACACTGAAGCTTTCTTT	CASSLAGTANTEAFF
NA	TRBV6-5	NA	TRBJ1-2	TGTGCCAGCAGCAGAACAGGGAAATCTTACTATGGCTACACCTTC	CASSRTGKSYYGYTF